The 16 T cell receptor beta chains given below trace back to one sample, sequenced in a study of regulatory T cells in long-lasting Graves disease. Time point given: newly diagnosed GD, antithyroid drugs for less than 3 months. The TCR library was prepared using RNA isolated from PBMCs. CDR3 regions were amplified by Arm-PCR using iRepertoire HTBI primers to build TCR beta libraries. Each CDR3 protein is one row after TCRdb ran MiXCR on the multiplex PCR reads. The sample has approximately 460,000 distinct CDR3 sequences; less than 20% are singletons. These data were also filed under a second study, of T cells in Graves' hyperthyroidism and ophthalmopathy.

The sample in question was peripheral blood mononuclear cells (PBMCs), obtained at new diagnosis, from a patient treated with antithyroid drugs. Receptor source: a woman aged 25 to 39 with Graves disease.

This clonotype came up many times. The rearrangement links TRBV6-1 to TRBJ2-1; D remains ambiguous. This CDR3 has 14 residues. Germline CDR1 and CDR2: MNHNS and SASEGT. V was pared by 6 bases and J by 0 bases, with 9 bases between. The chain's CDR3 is CASRLVNSYNEQFF. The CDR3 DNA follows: TGTGCCAGCAGGCTAGTTAACTCCTACAATGAGCAGTTCTTC.

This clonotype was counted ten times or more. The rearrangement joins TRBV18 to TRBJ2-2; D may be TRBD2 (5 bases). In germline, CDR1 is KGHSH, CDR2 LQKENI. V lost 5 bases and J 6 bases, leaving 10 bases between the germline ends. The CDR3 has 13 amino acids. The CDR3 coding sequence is TGTGCCAGCTCAATGAGGGTCGCCGGGGAGCTGTTTTTT. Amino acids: CASSMRVAGELFF. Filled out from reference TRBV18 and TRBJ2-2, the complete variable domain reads NAGVMQNPRHLVRRRGQEARLRCSPMKGHSHVYWYRQLPEEGLKFMVYLQKENIIDESGMPKERFSAEFPKEGPSILRIQQVVRGDSAAYFCASSMRVAGELFFGEGSRLTVL.

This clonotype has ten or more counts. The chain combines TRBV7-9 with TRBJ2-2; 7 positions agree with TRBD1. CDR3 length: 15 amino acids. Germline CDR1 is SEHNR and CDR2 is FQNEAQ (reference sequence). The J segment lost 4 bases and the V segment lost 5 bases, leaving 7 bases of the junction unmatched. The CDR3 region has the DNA TGTGCCAGCAGCGGGACGGGACAGATCACCGGGGAGCTGTTTTTT. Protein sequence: CASSGTGQITGELFF.

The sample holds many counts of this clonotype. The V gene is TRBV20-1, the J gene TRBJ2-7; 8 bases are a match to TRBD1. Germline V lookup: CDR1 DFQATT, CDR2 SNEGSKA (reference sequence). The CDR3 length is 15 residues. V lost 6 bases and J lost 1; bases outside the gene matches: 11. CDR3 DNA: TGCAGTGCCTATGACAGGGGCGGCTCATCCTACGAGCAGTACTTC. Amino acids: CSAYDRGGSSYEQYF.

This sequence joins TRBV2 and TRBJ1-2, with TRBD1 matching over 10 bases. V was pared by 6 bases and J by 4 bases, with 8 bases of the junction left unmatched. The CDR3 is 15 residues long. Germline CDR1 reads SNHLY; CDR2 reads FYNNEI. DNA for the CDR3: TGTGCCAGCAGCTTAGCGGGACAGGGGAGCTATGGCTACACCTTC. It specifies CASSLAGQGSYGYTF.

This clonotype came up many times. The CDR3 is CASRTGTEETQYF. The CDR3 DNA is TGTGCCAGCAGAACCGGGACAGAAGAGACCCAGTACTTC. This chain joins TRBV6-2 or TRBV6-3 and TRBJ2-5; 7 bases map to TRBD1. Per the germline V gene, CDR1 is MNHEY and CDR2 is SVGEGT. This CDR3 is 13 amino acids long. The V segment lost 6 bases and the J segment 3 bases; nucleotides outside the gene matches: 4.

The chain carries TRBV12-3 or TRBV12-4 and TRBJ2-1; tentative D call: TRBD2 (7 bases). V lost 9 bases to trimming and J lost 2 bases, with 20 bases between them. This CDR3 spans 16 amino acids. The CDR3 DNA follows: TGTGCCAGTTTGGGGGGGGCGCCGGGAACCTACAATGAGCAGTTCTTC. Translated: CASLGGAPGTYNEQFF.

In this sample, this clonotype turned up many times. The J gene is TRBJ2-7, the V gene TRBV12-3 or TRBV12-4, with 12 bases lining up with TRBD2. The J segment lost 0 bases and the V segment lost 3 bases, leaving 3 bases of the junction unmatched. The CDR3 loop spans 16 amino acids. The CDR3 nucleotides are TGTGCCAGCAGTTTTAAACTAGCGGGAGGCTCCTACGAGCAGTACTTC. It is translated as CASSFKLAGGSYEQYF.

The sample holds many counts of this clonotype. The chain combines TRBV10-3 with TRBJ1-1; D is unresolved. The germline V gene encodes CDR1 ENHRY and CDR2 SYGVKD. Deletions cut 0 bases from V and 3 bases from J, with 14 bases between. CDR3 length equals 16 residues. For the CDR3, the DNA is TGTGCCATCAGTGAGTCGGGTGAGGGTAGGGACACTGAAGCTTTCTTT. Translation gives CAISESGEGRDTEAFF.

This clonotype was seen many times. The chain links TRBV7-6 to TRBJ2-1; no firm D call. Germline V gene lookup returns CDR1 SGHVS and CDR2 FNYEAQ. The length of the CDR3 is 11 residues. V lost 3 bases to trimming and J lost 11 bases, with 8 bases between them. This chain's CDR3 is CASSFTAQQFF. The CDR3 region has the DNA TGTGCCAGCAGCTTTACGGCACAGCAGTTCTTC.

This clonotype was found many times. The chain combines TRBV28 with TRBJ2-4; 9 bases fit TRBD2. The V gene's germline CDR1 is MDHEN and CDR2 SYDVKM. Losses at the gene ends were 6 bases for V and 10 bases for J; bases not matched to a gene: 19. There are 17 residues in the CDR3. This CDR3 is CASRSGWSGRTPGIQYF. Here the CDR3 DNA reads TGTGCCAGCAGATCGGGATGGAGCGGGAGGACACCTGGGATTCAGTACTTC. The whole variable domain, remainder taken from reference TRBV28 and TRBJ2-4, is DVKVTQSSRYLVKRTGEKVFLECVQDMDHENMFWYRQDPGLGLRLIYFSYDVKMKEKGDIPEGYSVSREKKERFSLILESASTNQTSMYLCASRSGWSGRTPGIQYFGAGTRLSVL.

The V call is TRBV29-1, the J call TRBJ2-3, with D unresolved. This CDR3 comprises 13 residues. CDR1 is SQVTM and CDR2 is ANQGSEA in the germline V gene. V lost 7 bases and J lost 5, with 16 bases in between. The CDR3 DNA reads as TGCAGCGCCCTTGCCCCCCTGAGAGATACGCAGTATTTT. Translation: CSALAPLRDTQYF.

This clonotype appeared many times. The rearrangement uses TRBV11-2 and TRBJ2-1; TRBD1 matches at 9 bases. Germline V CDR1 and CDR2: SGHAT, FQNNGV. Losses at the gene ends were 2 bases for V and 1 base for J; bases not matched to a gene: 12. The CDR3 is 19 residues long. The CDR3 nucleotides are TGTGCCAGCAGCTTAATACCGGGGGACAGGGTCGTTTCCTACAATGAGCAGTTCTTC. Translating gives CASSLIPGDRVVSYNEQFF.

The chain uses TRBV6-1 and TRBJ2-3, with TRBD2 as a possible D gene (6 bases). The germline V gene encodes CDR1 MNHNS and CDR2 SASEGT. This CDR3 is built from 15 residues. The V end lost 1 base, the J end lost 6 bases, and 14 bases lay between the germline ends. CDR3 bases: TGTGCCAGCAGTGAAGTTAGCGGAACGGGGGATACGCAGTATTTT. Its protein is CASSEVSGTGDTQYF.

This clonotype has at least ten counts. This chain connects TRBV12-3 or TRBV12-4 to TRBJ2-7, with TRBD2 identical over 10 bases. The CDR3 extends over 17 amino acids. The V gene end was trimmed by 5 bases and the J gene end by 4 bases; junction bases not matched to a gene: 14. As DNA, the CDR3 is TGTGCCAGCAGTGGGATGGTACCTACTAGCGGGAAGTACGAGCAGTACTTC. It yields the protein CASSGMVPTSGKYEQYF.

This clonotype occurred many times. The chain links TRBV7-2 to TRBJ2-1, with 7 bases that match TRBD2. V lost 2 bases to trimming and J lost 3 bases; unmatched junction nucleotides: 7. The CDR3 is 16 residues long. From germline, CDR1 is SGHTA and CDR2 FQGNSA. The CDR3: CASSLPSAGDYNEQFF. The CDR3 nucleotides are TGTGCCAGCAGCTTACCGTCGGCGGGGGACTACAATGAGCAGTTCTTC.